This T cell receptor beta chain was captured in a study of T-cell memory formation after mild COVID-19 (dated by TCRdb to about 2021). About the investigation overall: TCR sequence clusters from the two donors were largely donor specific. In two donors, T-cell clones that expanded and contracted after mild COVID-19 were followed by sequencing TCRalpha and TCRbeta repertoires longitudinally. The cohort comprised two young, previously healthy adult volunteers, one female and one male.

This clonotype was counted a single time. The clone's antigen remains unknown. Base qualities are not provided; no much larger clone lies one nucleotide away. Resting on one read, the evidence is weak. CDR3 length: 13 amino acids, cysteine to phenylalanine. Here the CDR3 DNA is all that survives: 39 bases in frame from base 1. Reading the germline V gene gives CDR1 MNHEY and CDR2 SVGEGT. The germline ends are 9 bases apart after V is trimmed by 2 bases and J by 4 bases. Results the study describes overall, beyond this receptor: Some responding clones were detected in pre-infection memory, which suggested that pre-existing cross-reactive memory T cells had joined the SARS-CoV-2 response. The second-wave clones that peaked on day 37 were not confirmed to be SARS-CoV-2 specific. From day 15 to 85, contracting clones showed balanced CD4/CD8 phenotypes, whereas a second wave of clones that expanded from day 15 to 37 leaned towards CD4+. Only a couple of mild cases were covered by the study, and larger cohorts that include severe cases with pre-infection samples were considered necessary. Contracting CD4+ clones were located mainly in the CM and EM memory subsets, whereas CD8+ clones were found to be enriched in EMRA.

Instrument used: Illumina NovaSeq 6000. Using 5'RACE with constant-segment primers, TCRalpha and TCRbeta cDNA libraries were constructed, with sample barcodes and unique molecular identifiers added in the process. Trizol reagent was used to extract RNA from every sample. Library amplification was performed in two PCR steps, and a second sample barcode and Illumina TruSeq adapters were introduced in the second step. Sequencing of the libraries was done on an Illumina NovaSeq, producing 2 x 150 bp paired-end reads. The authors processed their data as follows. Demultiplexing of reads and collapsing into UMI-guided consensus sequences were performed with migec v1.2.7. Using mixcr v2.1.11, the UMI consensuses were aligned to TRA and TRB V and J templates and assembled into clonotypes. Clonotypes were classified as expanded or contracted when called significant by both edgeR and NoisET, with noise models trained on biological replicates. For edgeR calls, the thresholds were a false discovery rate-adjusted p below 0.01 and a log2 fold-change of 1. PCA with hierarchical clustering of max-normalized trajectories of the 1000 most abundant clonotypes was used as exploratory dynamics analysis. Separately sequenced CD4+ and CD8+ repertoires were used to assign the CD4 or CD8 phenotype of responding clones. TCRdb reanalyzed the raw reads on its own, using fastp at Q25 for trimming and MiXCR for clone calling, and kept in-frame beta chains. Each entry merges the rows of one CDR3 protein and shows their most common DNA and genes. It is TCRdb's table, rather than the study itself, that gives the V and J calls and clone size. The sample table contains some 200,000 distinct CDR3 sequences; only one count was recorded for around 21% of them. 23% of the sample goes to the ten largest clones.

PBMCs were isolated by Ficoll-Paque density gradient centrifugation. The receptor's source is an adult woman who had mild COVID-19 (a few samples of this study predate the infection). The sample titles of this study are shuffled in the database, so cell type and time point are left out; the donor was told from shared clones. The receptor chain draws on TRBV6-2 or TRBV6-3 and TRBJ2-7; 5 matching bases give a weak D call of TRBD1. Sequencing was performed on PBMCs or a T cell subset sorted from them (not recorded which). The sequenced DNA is TGTGCCAGCAGTTACGACAGTGAGTACGAGCAGTACTTC. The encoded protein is CASSYDSEYEQYF.